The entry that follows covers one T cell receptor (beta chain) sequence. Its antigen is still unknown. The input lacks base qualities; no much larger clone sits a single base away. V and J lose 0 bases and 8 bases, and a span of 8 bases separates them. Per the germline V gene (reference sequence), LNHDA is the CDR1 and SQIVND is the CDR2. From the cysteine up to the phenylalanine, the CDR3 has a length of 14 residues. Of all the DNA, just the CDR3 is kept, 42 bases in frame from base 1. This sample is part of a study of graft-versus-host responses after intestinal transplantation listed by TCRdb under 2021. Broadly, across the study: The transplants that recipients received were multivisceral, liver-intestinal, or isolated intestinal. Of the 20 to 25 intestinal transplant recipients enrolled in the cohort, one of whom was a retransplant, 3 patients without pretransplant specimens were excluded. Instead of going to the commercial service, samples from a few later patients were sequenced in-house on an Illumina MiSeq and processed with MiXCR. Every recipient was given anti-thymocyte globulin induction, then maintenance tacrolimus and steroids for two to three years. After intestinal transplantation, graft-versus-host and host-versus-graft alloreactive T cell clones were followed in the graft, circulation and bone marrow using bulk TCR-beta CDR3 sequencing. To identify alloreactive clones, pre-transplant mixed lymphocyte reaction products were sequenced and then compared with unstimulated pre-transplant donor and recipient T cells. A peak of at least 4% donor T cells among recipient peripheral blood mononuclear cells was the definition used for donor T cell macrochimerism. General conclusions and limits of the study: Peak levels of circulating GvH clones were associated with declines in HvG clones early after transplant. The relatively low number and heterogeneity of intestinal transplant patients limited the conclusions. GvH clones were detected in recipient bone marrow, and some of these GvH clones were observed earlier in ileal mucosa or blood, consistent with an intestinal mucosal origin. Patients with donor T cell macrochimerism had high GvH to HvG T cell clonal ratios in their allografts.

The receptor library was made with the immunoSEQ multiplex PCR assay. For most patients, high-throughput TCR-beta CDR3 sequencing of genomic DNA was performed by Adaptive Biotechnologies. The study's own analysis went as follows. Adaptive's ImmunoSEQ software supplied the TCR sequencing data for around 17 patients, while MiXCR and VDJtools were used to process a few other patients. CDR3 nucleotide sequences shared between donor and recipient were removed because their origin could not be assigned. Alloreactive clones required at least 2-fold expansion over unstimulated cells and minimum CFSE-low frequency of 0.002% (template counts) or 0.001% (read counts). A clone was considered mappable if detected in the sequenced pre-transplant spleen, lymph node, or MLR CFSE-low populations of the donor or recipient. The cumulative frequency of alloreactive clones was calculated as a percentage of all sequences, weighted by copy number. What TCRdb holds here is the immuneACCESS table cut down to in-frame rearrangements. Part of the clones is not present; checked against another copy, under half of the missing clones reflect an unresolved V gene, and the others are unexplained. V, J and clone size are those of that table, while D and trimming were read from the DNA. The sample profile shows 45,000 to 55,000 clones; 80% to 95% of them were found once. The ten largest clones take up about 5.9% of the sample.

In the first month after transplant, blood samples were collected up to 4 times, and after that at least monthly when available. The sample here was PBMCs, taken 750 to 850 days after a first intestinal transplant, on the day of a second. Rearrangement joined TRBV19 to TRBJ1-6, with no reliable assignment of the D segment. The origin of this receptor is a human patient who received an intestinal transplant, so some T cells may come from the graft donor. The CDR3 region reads CASSIDLAYSPLHF. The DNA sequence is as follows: TGTGCCAGTAGTATAGATTTGGCGTATTCACCCCTCCACTTT.